This T cell receptor beta chain was found in a study of cytomegalovirus exposure and HLA in healthy donors. Study-wide findings and caveats: In a later analysis, HLA-associated beta chains showed higher expansion and lower generation probabilities than comparable chains.

Concerning this clone: Its antigen is unidentified.

The CDR3 covers 14 residues. Germline V gene lookup returns CDR1 MDHEN and CDR2 SYDVKM. V was pared by 3 bases and J by 1 base, with 9 bases between. The PCR used 60 Vbeta and 13 Jbeta primers. Method: immunoSEQ multiplex PCR; TCRdb's copy keeps in-frame clones and lacks some. The table lists some 80,000 clones, about four fifths of them singletons. The source material was PBMCs. The chain employs TRBV28 and TRBJ1-1; perhaps TRBD1 as D (6 bases). This receptor was identified in a man aged 35 to 55 in good health and CMV-seronegative. The CDR3 spells CASSFPQGNTEAFF. The DNA of the CDR3 is TGTGCCAGCAGTTTTCCACAGGGGAACACTGAAGCTTTCTTT.